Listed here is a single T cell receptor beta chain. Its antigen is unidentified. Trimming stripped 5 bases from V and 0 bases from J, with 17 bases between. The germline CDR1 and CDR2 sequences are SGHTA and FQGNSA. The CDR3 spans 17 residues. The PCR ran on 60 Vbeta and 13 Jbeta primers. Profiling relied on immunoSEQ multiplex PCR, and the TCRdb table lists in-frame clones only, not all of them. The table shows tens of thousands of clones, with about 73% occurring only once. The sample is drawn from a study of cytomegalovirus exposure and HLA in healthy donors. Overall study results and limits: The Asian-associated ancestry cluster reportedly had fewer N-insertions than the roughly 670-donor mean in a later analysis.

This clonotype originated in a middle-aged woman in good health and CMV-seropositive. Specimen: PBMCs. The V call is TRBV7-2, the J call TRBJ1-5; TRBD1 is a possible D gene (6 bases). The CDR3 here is CASSLGFGGHSNQPQHF. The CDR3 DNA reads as TGTGCCAGCAGCCTCGGCTTCGGGGGGCATAGCAATCAGCCCCAGCATTTT. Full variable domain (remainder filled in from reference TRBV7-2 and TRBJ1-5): GAGVSQSPSNKVTEKGKDVELRCDPISGHTALYWYRQSLGQGLEFLIYFQGNSAPDKSGLPSDRFSAERTGGSVSTLTIQRTQQEDSAVYLCASSLGFGGHSNQPQHFGDGTRLSIL.